These 13 T cell receptor beta chains share one sample of origin, sequenced in a study of early T cells in non-severe SARS-CoV-2 infection. Via MiXCR, TCRdb re-called the 5' RACE reads, giving one row per CDR3 protein. The sample records about 30,000 distinct CDR3 sequences, roughly 6% being singletons. The sequencing sample was made of whole blood. These receptors were taken from an adult who was a healthcare worker with PCR-confirmed SARS-CoV-2 infection or an uninfected control (not recorded which).

There are many counts of this clonotype. The V gene is TRBV7-2, the J gene TRBJ2-3; TRBD2 matches at 9 bases. V dropped 2 bases and J dropped 9; count of bases not matched to a gene: 12. CDR1 is SGHTA and CDR2 is FQGNSA in the germline V gene. This CDR3 comprises 16 residues. The CDR3, as DNA: TGTGCCAGCAGCTTATTAGGCGGGGGGGGATCAGGAACGCAGTATTTT. Translated: CASSLLGGGGSGTQYF.

Many counts were recorded for this clonotype. This chain links TRBV10-3 with TRBJ1-1, with no clear D. CDR3 length: 13 residues. Looked up from germline, CDR1 is ENHRY and CDR2 is SYGVKD. The ends were cut back, 3 bases at V and 4 bases at J, with 9 bases in the middle. The CDR3 coding sequence is TGTGCCATCAGTGAACCGAGTACCACTGAAGCTTTCTTT. As protein: CAISEPSTTEAFF.

This clonotype was observed at least ten times. V usage is TRBV11-1 and J usage is TRBJ2-5; D gene uncertain. V dropped 4 bases and J dropped 3 bases, with 15 bases sitting between them. Looked up from germline, CDR1 is SGHAT and CDR2 is FQDESV (reference sequence). The CDR3 is 15 residues long. CDR3 protein: CASSWAPSTEETQYF. The CDR3 DNA reads TGTGCCAGCAGCTGGGCCCCCAGCACTGAAGAGACCCAGTACTTC.

The chain couples TRBV5-1 to TRBJ2-7; TRBD1 matches 7 bases. Germline trimming cut 0 bases from V and 2 bases from J; bases unmatched to any gene: 2. CDR1 and CDR2 (germline): SGHRS, YFSETQ. There are 14 residues in the CDR3. The CDR3 DNA is TGCGCCAGCAGCTTGGGAGGGGGCACCTACGAGCAGTACTTC. It translates to CASSLGGGTYEQYF. The whole variable domain, remainder taken from reference TRBV5-1 and TRBJ2-7, is KAGVTQTPRYLIKTRGQQVTLSCSPISGHRSVSWYQQTPGQGLQFLFEYFSETQRNKGNFPGRFSGRQFSNSRSEMNVSTLELGDSALYLCASSLGGGTYEQYFGPGTRLTVT.

This clonotype was counted ten times or more. This chain links TRBV4-3 with TRBJ2-3, with no clear D. CDR1 is LGHNA, CDR2 YSLEER, per germline. The germline V and J ends were trimmed by 3 bases and 10 bases, with 14 bases remaining between them. The CDR3 length is 13 residues. The CDR3 nucleotides read TGCGCCAGCAGCCACTCTATCGACCGACCGCAGTATTTT. It is translated as CASSHSIDRPQYF.

This clonotype was seen ten or more times. This chain uses TRBV7-6 with TRBJ2-3; TRBD1 is a possible D gene (5 bases). CDR1 SGHVS and CDR2 FNYEAQ come from the germline V gene. The CDR3 has 15 amino acids. V lost 4 bases, J lost 1 base, and 12 bases lay in between. The DNA for the CDR3 is TGTGCCAGCAGCTATCAGGGTACCGGCACAGATACGCAGTATTTT. It translates to CASSYQGTGTDTQYF.

This clonotype appeared many times. The genes are TRBV6-1 and TRBJ2-1; possibly TRBD2 for D (6 bases). Trimming cost V 7 bases and J 0 bases, with 10 bases left between them. Germline CDR1 and CDR2: MNHNS and SASEGT. CDR3 length: 14 amino acids. CDR3 bases: TGTGCCAGCAAGGGCGGGGCCTCCTACAATGAGCAGTTCTTC. Its translation is CASKGGASYNEQFF.

Many counts were recorded for this clonotype. CDR3 amino acids: CASRSGQGGNYGYTF. Here the CDR3 DNA reads TGTGCCAGCAGATCAGGACAGGGGGGGAACTATGGCTACACCTTC. V usage is TRBV28 and J usage is TRBJ1-2; TRBD1 agrees at 10 bases. V gave up 6 bases and J gave up 2 bases; unmatched junction bases: 6. The CDR3 has 15 residues. Germline V gene lookup returns CDR1 MDHEN and CDR2 SYDVKM.

The gene calls are TRBV12-3 or TRBV12-4 and TRBJ2-6; maybe TRBD2 (5 bases). Between the trimmed V and J ends, which lost 0 bases and 3 bases, there was a span of 6 bases. The CDR3 spans 15 residues. CDR3 sequence (DNA): TGTGCCAGCAGTTTAGCCCGGGATGGGGCCAACGTCCTGACTTTC. Amino acid sequence: CASSLARDGANVLTF.

This clonotype was seen many times. The chain recombines TRBV28 with TRBJ1-4, with unresolved D. CDR1 MDHEN and CDR2 SYDVKM come from the germline V gene. V lost 3 bases, J lost 1 base, and 9 bases lay in between. The CDR3 contains 15 residues. The CDR3 DNA is TGTGCCAGCAGTTTTAGAGACGGAACTAATGAAAAACTGTTTTTT. Encoded protein: CASSFRDGTNEKLFF. The variable domain in full, with the rest retrieved from reference TRBV28 and TRBJ1-4, is DVKVTQSSRYLVKRTGEKVFLECVQDMDHENMFWYRQDPGLGLRLIYFSYDVKMKEKGDIPEGYSVSREKKERFSLILESASTNQTSMYLCASSFRDGTNEKLFFGSGTQLSVL.

This clonotype was counted many times. The rearrangement joins TRBV15 to TRBJ1-1, with D hard to call. Trimming removed 0 bases from V and 0 bases from J, with 5 bases in between. The CDR3 loop spans 14 amino acids. CDR1 LNHNV and CDR2 YYDKDF come from the germline V gene (reference sequence). CDR3 residues: CATSRDRLNTEAFF. CDR3 bases: TGTGCCACCAGCAGAGATCGGTTGAACACTGAAGCTTTCTTT.

This clonotype was detected many times. The chain uses TRBV15 and TRBJ1-6; possible D gene TRBD1, 5 bases. Germline V gene lookup returns CDR1 LNHNV and CDR2 YYDKDF (reference sequence). The V end was cut by 5 bases, the J end by 9 bases, with 17 bases between. The CDR3 runs 15 residues. In nucleotides, the CDR3 is TGTGCCACCAGCGAGCAGGGTGCCGGCCTTTCACCCCTCCACTTT. Translation: CATSEQGAGLSPLHF.

This clonotype was seen ten or more times. This chain uses TRBV28 with TRBJ2-5, with D possibly being TRBD1 (6 bases). The germline gives CDR1 MDHEN, CDR2 SYDVKM. V lost 5 bases to trimming and J lost 4 bases, with 11 bases between them. This CDR3 spans 13 amino acids. The CDR3 nucleotides read TGTGCCAGCAGTCCGACAGGAATAGAGACCCAGTACTTC. Encoded protein: CASSPTGIETQYF. Full variable domain (missing parts from reference TRBV28 and TRBJ2-5): DVKVTQSSRYLVKRTGEKVFLECVQDMDHENMFWYRQDPGLGLRLIYFSYDVKMKEKGDIPEGYSVSREKKERFSLILESASTNQTSMYLCASSPTGIETQYFGPGTRLLVL.